This T cell receptor (beta chain) was captured in a study of control samples from healthy donors and cancer patients. The ends were cut back, 2 bases at V and 7 bases at J, with 9 bases in the middle. Germline CDR1 and CDR2: MNHEY and SVGAGI. The CDR3 loop spans 13 amino acids. Libraries were prepared by immunoSEQ multiplex PCR; TCRdb keeps only in-frame clonotypes and omits some of them. The table includes around 68,000 clones, 75% to 85% detected once. This receptor was taken from a man between 60 and 75 years old in good health. The source material was blood. V gene TRBV6-5 combines with J gene TRBJ1-5; D is ambiguous. The CDR3 loop is CASSYARGQPQHF. CDR3 DNA: TGTGCCAGCAGTTACGCCAGAGGGCAGCCCCAGCATTTT.